The clone carrying this T cell receptor (beta chain) was picked up a small number of times. The antigen remains undetermined. The sample comes from a study of cytomegalovirus exposure and HLA in healthy donors. For the study at large: HLA-typed donors contributed about 85 million unique TCRs, which were held in an early data release.

With 60 Vbeta and 13 Jbeta primers, the PCR was carried out. This table comes from immunoSEQ multiplex PCR, and its TCRdb copy is limited to in-frame clones, with some not included. The sample comprises approximately 88,000 clones, 77% of which are singletons, and more than 3.5% rests with the top ten. Study-level results: Accounts indicate the classifier identified cytomegalovirus status with strong specificity and sensitivity.

Trimming shortened V by 2 bases and J by 4 bases, and 12 bases separated the two germline ends. The germline V gene has CDR1 MDHEN and CDR2 SYDVKM. This CDR3 is built from 14 residues. The chain links TRBV28 to TRBJ2-7, with unresolved D. This TCR was sampled from a young man in good health and CMV-seronegative. Material: PBMCs. Here the CDR3 reads CASSLQTTLYEQYF. The CDR3 bases are TGTGCCAGCAGTTTACAGACAACCCTTTACGAGCAGTACTTC.